This T cell receptor beta chain was identified during a study of T cell repertoires in cytomegalovirus infection. About the research overall: Public TCR beta signatures were indicative of both CMV infection and a matching HLA type. General study findings and limits: Cumulative frequency of public TCR beta families picked out carriers of CMV plus the relevant HLA. Ex vivo responses were dominated by HLA-C-restricted CMV-specific TCR beta clonotypes.

This clonotype was counted many times. Its matching antigen is unknown. TCRdb ran MiXCR on the reads and lists one entry per CDR3 protein. The repertoire has about 190,000 distinct CDR3 sequences, 28% of them found once; the top ten carry 31%. Material: PBMCs. The TCR comes from a human donor in good health (CMV status not recorded). Some clones in this sample may be carry-over from other donors' samples.

DNA of the CDR3: TGTGCCAGCTACACAAGCCGCCCAGGGTTTAGCAATCAGCCCCAGCATTTT. It yields the protein CASYTSRPGFSNQPQHF. The chain combines TRBV7-2 with TRBJ1-5; D may be TRBD1 (5 bases). CDR3 length: 17 amino acids. CDR1 is SGHTA, CDR2 FQGNSA, per germline. The V gene lost 8 bases and the J gene lost 0 bases, with 20 bases spanning the gap.